A selection of T cell receptor beta chains follows, all from one sample in a study of T cells after yellow fever vaccination. A single record per CDR3 protein comes from TCRdb applying MiXCR to the 5' RACE reads. The table lists some 300,000 distinct CDR3 sequences, roughly 7.5% of them singletons, with 17% in the top ten. The source material was PBMCs, sampled more than 35 days after the first yellow fever vaccination. These receptors came from a man between 18 and 29 years old who received the YFV17D yellow fever vaccine. Each CDR3 is given with its conserved first and last residue. A D gene is named only where the DNA matches it firmly. A row's size may be missing; if present it is once, few, many or a size class.

DNA,CDR3,V,size,D,J
TGTGCCACCAGCAGAGATAGGTTCTACAATGAGCAGTTCTTC,CATSRDRFYNEQFF,TRBV15,.,.,TRBJ2-1
TGTGCCAGCAGGCGACAGGGAGGGTTGCCTAATGAAAAACTGTTTTTT,CASRRQGGLPNEKLFF,TRBV12-3/TRBV12-4,few,TRBD1,TRBJ1-4
TGTGCCAGCAGTTACGATCGGACAGGGCATCACCCCGGCTACACCTTC,CASSYDRTGHHPGYTF,TRBV6-5,.,TRBD1,TRBJ1-2
TGCGCCAGCAGCTTGACTACAAGCCTCACTGAAGCTTTCTTT,CASSLTTSLTEAFF,TRBV5-1,few,.,TRBJ1-1
TGTGCCACCAGTGATTTACAAGGTGCCGAAGAGACCCAGTACTTC,CATSDLQGAEETQYF,TRBV24-1,many,.,TRBJ2-5
TGCAGCGCAGGACACCGTTTCGATGAGCAGTTCTTC,CSAGHRFDEQFF,TRBV29-1,few,.,TRBJ2-1
TGTGCCAGCAGCCAAGATAGGGTAGCCAAAAACATTCAGTACTTC,CASSQDRVAKNIQYF,TRBV4-2,.,.,TRBJ2-4
TGTGCCAGCAGCTTTGGACAGGTCTCTGGGGCCAACGTCCTGACTTTC,CASSFGQVSGANVLTF,TRBV6-1,.,TRBD1,TRBJ2-6
TGTGCCAGCAGCGAGGGGGAGGGCTACGACGAGCAGTACTTC,CASSEGEGYDEQYF,TRBV9,.,.,TRBJ2-7
TGTGCCAGCAGCTCCCCGGACCGAATCACCCAAGAGACCCAGTACTTC,CASSSPDRITQETQYF,TRBV7-2,.,.,TRBJ2-5
TGTGCCAGCAGCTTCCAGGGGCATAAGGGTTCACCCCTCCACTTT,CASSFQGHKGSPLHF,TRBV11-2,.,.,TRBJ1-6
TGTGCCAGCAGCTCGGCGGGGGACCTCACAGATACGCAGTATTTT,CASSSAGDLTDTQYF,TRBV7-3,few,TRBD2,TRBJ2-3
TGCACCCAGGGGGGTAGGAGAGAGACCCAGTACTTC,CTQGGRRETQYF,TRBV29-1,.,.,TRBJ2-5
TGTGCCAGCAGCCAAGGGACAGGGCAACAAGAGACCCAGTACTTC,CASSQGTGQQETQYF,TRBV5-8,.,TRBD1,TRBJ2-5
TGTGCCAGCATCGAATCTTCTAGCGGAGAGACCCAGTACTTC,CASIESSSGETQYF,TRBV11-1,many,TRBD2,TRBJ2-5
TGTGCCAGCAGTTTAGCGTCCTACAATGAGCAGTTCTTC,CASSLASYNEQFF,TRBV5-1,many,.,TRBJ2-1
TGTGCCAGCAGTCGACAGGTGTACACTGAAGCTTTCTTT,CASSRQVYTEAFF,TRBV12-3/TRBV12-4,.,.,TRBJ1-1
TGTGCCAGCAGTTACCGGAATTCTCCGGCGGGCGGAAACACCATATATTTT,CASSYRNSPAGGNTIYF,TRBV6-5,few,.,TRBJ1-3
TGTGCCAGTAGTTCCTTAAGGTTGGAGTTTGAAGCTTTCTTT,CASSSLRLEFEAFF,TRBV19,few,.,TRBJ1-1
TGTGCCAGCAGATTAGGGGTAGACAATGAGCAGTTCTTC,CASRLGVDNEQFF,TRBV7-3,.,.,TRBJ2-1
TGTGCCACCAGCAGCTCCTACGAGCAGTACTTC,CATSSSYEQYF,TRBV15,.,.,TRBJ2-7
TGTGCCAGCAGTTACTTCAGTTCTGGGGCCAACGTCCTGACTTTC,CASSYFSSGANVLTF,TRBV6-5,.,.,TRBJ2-6
TGTGCCAGCAGCCCCCTGGGATTAGACAGTAATAATTCACCCCTCCACTTT,CASSPLGLDSNNSPLHF,TRBV12-3/TRBV12-4,few,.,TRBJ1-6
TGTGCCGCTCAGGGGCTACGAGGCCATGGCTACACCTTC,CAAQGLRGHGYTF,TRBV10-3,few,.,TRBJ1-2